These T cell receptor beta chains were read from a single sample in a study of patients and donors after allogeneic stem cell transplantation. TCRdb recomputed calls from the RT-PCR reads with MiXCR, one row per CDR3 protein. The sample includes 150,000 to 250,000 distinct CDR3 sequences, around two fifths of them seen just once. Sample: blood, either unsorted or a sorted T cell fraction (not recorded which). The receptors shown here come from a human donor who was either an allogeneic HSCT recipient or a stem cell or donor lymphocyte infusion donor (not recorded which). It is not recorded whose cells these are; they may come from a transplant donor. Each CDR3 is given without its conserved first and last residue. The order of the fields is J gene, V gene, CDR3 protein.

J gene: TRBJ2-4; V gene: TRBV29-1; CDR3 protein: SVQAKNIQY
J gene: TRBJ2-1; V gene: TRBV28; CDR3 protein: ASSLDSRQANEQF
J gene: TRBJ1-4; V gene: TRBV7-9; CDR3 protein: ASSSLRWQGNEKLF
J gene: TRBJ1-1; V gene: TRBV6-2/TRBV6-3; CDR3 protein: ASNAGATAF
J gene: TRBJ2-5; V gene: TRBV12-3/TRBV12-4; CDR3 protein: ASSSLDGTSGKGIQETQY
J gene: TRBJ1-1; V gene: TRBV30; CDR3 protein: AWSVHGGTEAF
J gene: TRBJ2-1; V gene: TRBV7-9; CDR3 protein: ASSHQPLGGYNEQF
J gene: TRBJ1-1; V gene: TRBV5-1; CDR3 protein: ASSLANWAGTEAF
J gene: TRBJ1-1; V gene: TRBV14; CDR3 protein: ASSQDLLRNTEAF
J gene: TRBJ1-4; V gene: TRBV4-2; CDR3 protein: ASSRDGGNEKLF
J gene: TRBJ1-3; V gene: TRBV3-2; CDR3 protein: ASSHHEGTDSGNTIY
J gene: TRBJ2-1; V gene: TRBV6-4; CDR3 protein: ASSDPSGEQF
J gene: TRBJ1-5; V gene: TRBV4-3; CDR3 protein: ASSQDQQAGGPQH
J gene: TRBJ2-1; V gene: TRBV5-6; CDR3 protein: ASSLGGSLENEQF
J gene: TRBJ1-2; V gene: TRBV3-1; CDR3 protein: ASRLTGGRGYT
J gene: TRBJ2-2; V gene: TRBV28; CDR3 protein: ASSQYTGELF
J gene: TRBJ1-2; V gene: TRBV12-3/TRBV12-4; CDR3 protein: ASNMGGALHYGYT
J gene: TRBJ2-1; V gene: TRBV30; CDR3 protein: ACRSWLRSDEQF
J gene: TRBJ2-3; V gene: TRBV7-2; CDR3 protein: ASSLEGTGLADTQY
J gene: TRBJ1-2; V gene: TRBV28; CDR3 protein: ASSLRGQGEVYGYT